This TCR beta chain originates from a study of shared clonotypes between healthy human individuals. Trimming at V came to 3 bases and at J to 3 bases, leaving 12 bases not matched to a gene. This CDR3 comprises 17 residues. Germline assignment: CDR1 SGHTA and CDR2 FQGNSA. Adults of Caucasian background living in Nashville, Tennessee made up all donors. The method was immunoSEQ multiplex PCR; TCRdb's version includes in-frame clones alone and lacks a portion of them. The profile shows about 1.5 million clones, approximately 96% of them singletons. The receptor was derived from a man younger than 40 in good health. The sequenced sample consisted of naive CD4+ T cells sorted from blood. Subset meaning: CD45RA+ positively selected. This sequence joins TRBV7-2 and TRBJ2-7; 9 nucleotides match TRBD2. CDR3 sequence reads: CASSFIWGGRAVYEQYF. The CDR3 DNA reads as TGTGCCAGCAGCTTTATTTGGGGCGGGAGGGCCGTCTACGAGCAGTACTTC.